The T cell receptor (beta chain) described here comes from a study of regulatory T cells in long-lasting Graves disease. Study background: Antithyroid drugs had been taken under 3 months by newly diagnosed Graves' patients. Findings and limits, study-wide: Persistent disease preferred TRBV28, TRBJ1-2 and TRBJ2-5; new disease, TRBV20-1 and TRBJ2-1.

Time point given: newly diagnosed GD, antithyroid drugs for less than 3 months. With RNA extracted from PBMCs as input, the TCR library was made. TCR beta libraries were built with iRepertoire HTBI primers and Arm-PCR of CDR3 regions. TCRdb called the multiplex PCR reads again in MiXCR, with one record for every CDR3 protein. The profile shows roughly 560,000 distinct CDR3 sequences, about 16% of them singletons. This clonotype appeared a few times. The antigen is unknown. With a much larger clone just one base away, this may be a read error. Germline lookup yields CDR1 SNHLY and CDR2 FYNNEI. The CDR3 has 15 residues. This sample also appeared in a second study, on T cells in Graves' hyperthyroidism and ophthalmopathy. That report adds: Any patient presenting with uncontrolled infection, other autoimmune disease, pregnancy or lactation was left out. Ophthalmopathy onset followed model prediction by a median about 6.5 months.

The sample here was peripheral blood mononuclear cells (PBMCs), taken at new diagnosis, from a patient treated with antithyroid drugs. The sequence was obtained from a woman aged 40-60 years with Graves disease. V is TRBV2 and J is TRBJ2-1, with TRBD2 identical over 10 bases. CDR3 coding DNA: TGTGCCAGCAGTCAAACTAGCGGGGTGTACAATGAGCAGTCCTTC. This sequence encodes CASSQTSGVYNEQSF.